The 26 T cell receptor beta chains listed next were all sequenced from one sample in a study of neurological immune-mediated disorders. TCRdb re-called the 5' RACE reads with MiXCR, one entry per CDR3 protein. The table records approximately 60,000 distinct CDR3 sequences, 4.1% of them present only once. The sequenced material came from PBMCs. Receptors originate from a man aged 45-60 years with multiple sclerosis.

Concerning this clonotype itself: A clone one base away is much larger, so this may be a read error. The CDR3 nucleotides are TGTGCCAGCAGCAAAGGGACAGGTAATAACTATGGCTACACCTTC. Translation: CASSKGTGNNYGYTF. The chain recombines TRBV9 with TRBJ1-2; 8 bases agree with TRBD1. Germline V CDR1 and CDR2: SGDLS, YYNGEE. V lost 4 bases and J lost 1; bases outside the gene matches: 6. The CDR3 length is 15 residues.

The genes are TRBV20-1 and TRBJ2-6; no reliable D call. V was clipped by 2 bases and J by 0 bases, with 5 bases between them. CDR3 length equals 14 residues. Germline-derived CDR1 and CDR2 are DFQATT and SNEGSKA (reference sequence). CDR3 DNA sequence: TGCAGTGCTAGAACCAACTCTGGGGCCAACGTCCTGACTTTC. It yields the protein CSARTNSGANVLTF.

This clonotype was seen repeatedly, ten times or more. CDR3 in DNA: TGTGCCAGCAGTGAATCCTTGGGCCTTTACAATGAGCAGTTCTTC. It translates to CASSESLGLYNEQFF. The chain carries TRBV25-1 and TRBJ2-1; no definite D call. Germline CDR1 MGHDK, CDR2 SYGVNS. V was trimmed by 1 base and J by 4 bases, leaving 11 bases between them. The CDR3 covers 15 residues.

This clonotype was picked up many times. The gene calls are TRBV10-2 and TRBJ2-5; 7 bases map to TRBD2. There are 16 residues in the CDR3. Germline loops: CDR1 WSHSY, CDR2 SAAADI. Trimming cost V 1 base and J 5 bases; bases outside gene matches: 10. The CDR3 reads CASSELNWRGKETQYF. The CDR3 DNA follows: TGCGCCAGCAGTGAGTTAAATTGGCGGGGGAAGGAGACCCAGTACTTC.

This clonotype was recorded many times. The chain employs TRBV12-3 or TRBV12-4 and TRBJ1-2; D possibly corresponds to TRBD1 (6 bases). The V end lost 1 base, the J end lost 4 bases, and 10 bases lay between the germline ends. The CDR3 contains 14 residues. Here the CDR3 reads CASSLGGLGYGYTF. The CDR3 bases are TGTGCCAGCAGTTTAGGGGGGCTTGGCTATGGCTACACCTTC.

The J gene is TRBJ2-5, the V gene TRBV10-3; 10 bases agree with TRBD1. The CDR3 runs 14 residues. The junction had 9 bases not matched to a gene; V was cut back by 10 bases and J by 4 bases. CDR1 ENHRY and CDR2 SYGVKD come from the germline V gene. CDR3 DNA: TGTGCCACCGCCGGGACAGGGGTTTTAGAGACCCAGTACTTC. Translating gives CATAGTGVLETQYF.

There are many counts of this clonotype. Mismatch with germline at one junction end may stem from a read error. The rearrangement uses TRBV12-3 or TRBV12-4 and TRBJ1-5; tentatively, D is TRBD1 (5 bases). This CDR3 has 13 amino acids. CDR3 sequence reads: CASSSAQGQPQNF. Here the CDR3 DNA reads TGTGCCAGCAGTTCCGCGCAGGGTCAGCCCCAGAATTTT.

This clonotype was recorded many times. The chain joins TRBV7-6 to TRBJ2-4; no reliable D call. Trimming stripped 6 bases from V and 7 bases from J, with 16 bases between. The CDR3 length is 14 residues. Germline V CDR1 and CDR2: SGHVS, FNYEAQ. CDR3 protein: CASSYSSSGNIQYF. As DNA, the CDR3 is TGTGCCAGCAGTTACTCGTCCTCCGGGAACATTCAGTACTTC.

The table lists this clonotype with many counts. The V call is TRBV6-6, the J call TRBJ1-5, with no clear D. Germline V CDR1 and CDR2: MNHNY, SVGAGI (reference sequence). The CDR3 loop spans 14 amino acids. Trimming cost V 11 bases and J 4 bases, with 18 bases left between them. DNA of the CDR3: TGTGCCGCTAAATCGGGCAGTACAAATCAGCCCCAGCATTTT. The encoded protein is CAAKSGSTNQPQHF.

The sample holds many counts of this clonotype. The chain recombines TRBV5-6 with TRBJ2-2, with 9 positions matching TRBD1. Unmatched junction bases numbered 8, after V lost 1 base and J lost 7 bases. CDR1 and CDR2 (germline): SGHDT, YYEEEE. The CDR3 has 16 amino acids. CDR3 nucleotides: TGTGCCAGCAGCTTGATGGGACAGGGTAGAGTCGGGGAGCTGTTTTTT. Its protein product is CASSLMGQGRVGELFF. The full variable domain, rest sourced from reference TRBV5-6 and TRBJ2-2, is DAGVTQSPTHLIKTRGQQVTLRCSPKSGHDTVSWYQQALGQGPQFIFQYYEEEERQRGNFPDRFSGHQFPNYSSELNVNALLLGDSALYLCASSLMGQGRVGELFFGEGSRLTVL.

This clonotype was recorded at least ten times. The J gene is TRBJ2-3, the V gene TRBV20-1; D is ambiguous. CDR1 DFQATT and CDR2 SNEGSKA come from the germline V gene (reference sequence). This CDR3 region has 15 residues. The V gene lost 0 bases and the J gene lost 0 bases, with 10 bases spanning the gap. CDR3 bases: TGCAGTGCTAGAGATCGAAGGTCTAGCACAGATACGCAGTATTTT. Its translation: CSARDRRSSTDTQYF.

This clonotype was seen at least ten times. CDR3 sequence (DNA): TGCAGTGCTAGAGACGGGTTGCATTCACCCCTCCACTTT. This codes for CSARDGLHSPLHF. The chain combines TRBV20-1 with TRBJ1-6; D gene ambiguous. The CDR3 has 13 residues. From germline, CDR1 is DFQATT and CDR2 SNEGSKA (reference sequence). Trimming took off 0 bases at V and 8 bases at J, with 8 bases between the two ends.

Ten or more counts support this clonotype. The V call is TRBV7-9, the J call TRBJ1-1, with D possibly matching TRBD1 (6 bases). From germline, CDR1 is SEHNR and CDR2 FQNEAQ (reference sequence). The CDR3 consists of 14 residues. Trimming shortened V by 3 bases and J by 6 bases, and 14 bases separated the two germline ends. This CDR3 reads CASSFQGRDAEAFF. As DNA, the CDR3 is TGTGCCAGCAGCTTTCAGGGGCGGGACGCTGAAGCTTTCTTT.

Regarding this clonotype: One end of the junction fails to match germline, which may point to a read error. V and J are TRBV20-1 and TRBJ1-5; D is perhaps TRBD1 (6 bases). This CDR3 spans 16 amino acids. Germline CDR1 DFQATT, CDR2 SNEGSKA (reference sequence). The chain's CDR3 is CSARDLGAGSNQPQNF. For the CDR3, the DNA is TGCAGTGCTAGAGATCTGGGGGCAGGGTCTAATCAGCCCCAGAATTTT.

This clonotype has only a few counts. J is TRBJ2-3 and V is TRBV6-2 or TRBV6-3; TRBD1 aligns across 9 bases. Germline lookup yields CDR1 MNHEY and CDR2 SVGEGT. CDR3 size: 15 residues. V lost 7 bases, J lost 4 bases, and 9 bases stayed unmatched. CDR3 bases: TGTGCCAGCACTTCCCGAGGACAGGGGCCAGATACGCAGTATTTT. Translated, it gives CASTSRGQGPDTQYF.

In its sample, this clonotype was seen many times. The genes are TRBV12-3 or TRBV12-4 and TRBJ2-7; 12 bases agree with TRBD2. Trimming took 8 bases from V and 8 from J; bases not matched to a gene: 13. The CDR3 totals 15 residues. The CDR3 nucleotides read TGTGCCAGCGGGCCTCGCCTAGCGGGGGGGAAGCAGCAGTACTTC. It is translated as CASGPRLAGGKQQYF.

This clonotype was detected many times. V gene TRBV6-5 combines with J gene TRBJ1-4, with a weak D call TRBD1 (5 bases). Germline V CDR1 and CDR2: MNHEY, SVGAGI. The CDR3 has 11 amino acids. Trimming removed 3 bases at V and 11 bases at J, with 7 bases between. CDR3 loop: CASSYRQKLFF. The CDR3 DNA reads TGTGCCAGCAGTTATCGACAGAAACTGTTTTTT.

This clonotype has at least ten counts. The rearrangement uses TRBV5-6 and TRBJ1-1; TRBD1 might be the D (6 bases). Trimming took 5 bases from V and 5 from J, leaving 10 bases between them. The length of the CDR3 is 12 residues. Germline CDR1 reads SGHDT; CDR2 reads YYEEEE. CDR3 loop: CASSTGSTEAFF. For the CDR3, the DNA is TGTGCCAGCAGTACAGGGTCGACTGAAGCTTTCTTT.

There are many counts of this clonotype. The chain employs TRBV7-2 and TRBJ2-1; TRBD2 agrees at 11 bases. In germline, CDR1 is SGHTA, CDR2 FQGNSA. CDR3 length: 18 amino acids. Losses at the gene ends were 4 bases for V and 8 bases for J; bases not matched to a gene: 16. The CDR3 is CASSSGADSGTSGHEQFF. The CDR3 DNA sequence: TGTGCCAGCAGCTCTGGGGCTGACTCCGGGACTAGCGGACATGAGCAGTTCTTC.

Points on this clonotype: This could be a read error, since a much larger clone is one nucleotide away. The chain is built from TRBV20-1 and TRBJ2-6; D may be TRBD1 (5 bases). Germline lookup yields CDR1 DFQATT and CDR2 SNEGSKA (reference sequence). There are 14 residues in the CDR3. CDR3 sequence reads: CSARDRSGAKVLTF. The CDR3 nucleotides are TGCAGTGCTAGAGACCGCTCTGGGGCCAAAGTCCTGACTTTC.

There are many counts of this clonotype. The V gene is TRBV6-1, the J gene TRBJ2-1; unclear D gene. CDR3 length: 12 residues. The germline V gene encodes CDR1 MNHNS and CDR2 SASEGT. The V end was cut by 2 bases, the J end by 8 bases, with 7 bases between. In nucleotides, the CDR3 is TGTGCCAGCAGTGAAATTACGTATGAGCAGTTCTTC. Its protein product is CASSEITYEQFF.

This clonotype was recorded many times. This chain uses TRBV25-1 with TRBJ1-2; the D is unclear. Germline values: CDR1 MGHDK, CDR2 SYGVNS. V was pared by 5 bases and J by 2 bases, with 12 bases between. This CDR3 has 14 residues. This CDR3 is CASSLGRANYGYTF. The DNA of the CDR3 is TGTGCCAGCAGTCTAGGACGGGCGAACTATGGCTACACCTTC.

In this sample, this clonotype turned up many times. The chain links TRBV5-1 to TRBJ2-3; D is possibly TRBD2 (6 bases). Trimming cost V 4 bases and J 0 bases, with 9 bases left between them. The CDR3 runs to 14 residues. CDR1 is SGHRS, CDR2 YFSETQ, per germline. CDR3 sequence: CASSLGGSTDTQYF. CDR3 sequence (DNA): TGCGCCAGCAGCCTGGGGGGTAGCACAGATACGCAGTATTTT.

In this sample, this clonotype turned up many times. V usage is TRBV12-3 or TRBV12-4 and J usage is TRBJ1-1, with no clear D. Deletions cut 4 bases from V and 7 bases from J, with 7 bases between. This CDR3 is built from 11 residues. CDR3 protein: CASSYGNEAFF. The CDR3, as DNA: TGTGCCAGCAGTTACGGGAATGAAGCTTTCTTT.

The gene calls are TRBV20-1 and TRBJ2-1; TRBD2 agrees at 11 bases. The junction had 13 bases not matched to a gene; V was cut back by 0 bases and J by 3 bases. The CDR3 loop spans 19 amino acids. Germline V CDR1 and CDR2: DFQATT, SNEGSKA (reference sequence). The CDR3 is CSARDPFPLAGGSYNEQFF. DNA of the CDR3: TGCAGTGCTAGAGATCCCTTTCCTCTAGCGGGGGGTAGCTACAATGAGCAGTTCTTC.

Details on this clonotype: A much bigger clone sits one base away, suggesting this may be a read error. The conserved phenylalanine or tryptophan is not found at the CDR3 terminus, so this likely reflects a read error. The chain couples TRBV6-2 or TRBV6-3 to TRBJ2-1; the D gene is possibly TRBD2 (5 bases). The germline gives CDR1 MNHEY, CDR2 SVGEGT. V lost 0 bases and J 7 bases, leaving 10 bases between the germline ends. The CDR3 is made up of 14 amino acids. This CDR3 is CASSYSHRGNEQFY. CDR3 DNA sequence: TGTGCCAGCAGTTACTCCCACCGGGGAAATGAGCAGTTCTAC.